The 21 T cell receptor beta chains below all came from one sample that was sequenced in a study of radiotherapy plus CTLA-4 blockade in lung cancer. TCRdb's table, derived via immunoSEQ multiplex PCR, lists solely in-frame clones and lacks some. Among under 35,000 clones listed, roughly 70% were seen once. The starting material was peripheral blood, obtained from a patient treated with radiotherapy plus ipilimumab. These receptors originate from a human donor with non-small cell lung cancer whose response to radiotherapy plus ipilimumab could not be evaluated.

The V call is TRBV7-9, the J call TRBJ1-1, with 8 bases fitting TRBD1. The CDR3 spans 14 residues. Germline trimming cut 5 bases from V and 1 base from J; bases unmatched to any gene: 3. Germline V gives CDR1 SEHNR, CDR2 FQNEAQ (reference sequence). CDR3 in DNA: TGTGCCAGCAGCGAGGACAGGGCGAACACTGAAGCTTTCTTT. Its translation is CASSEDRANTEAFF.

The chain employs TRBV4-2 and TRBJ2-7, with TRBD2 identical over 11 bases. The CDR3 is made up of 15 amino acids. Germline-derived CDR1 and CDR2 are LGHNA and YNFKEQ. The ends lost 6 bases at V and 3 bases at J; junction bases unmatched: 7. The CDR3 region is CASSQTSGGIYEQYF. The CDR3 DNA reads TGTGCCAGCAGTCAAACTAGCGGGGGTATCTACGAGCAGTACTTC.

A few counts support this clone. The chain has TRBV29-1 and TRBJ2-7; 7 bases line up with TRBD1. Germline V gene sequence: CDR1 SQVTM, CDR2 ANQGSEA. Unmatched junction bases numbered 7, after V lost 6 bases and J lost 5 bases. CDR3 length: 12 residues. CDR3 DNA sequence: TGCAGCGTGACGGGACAGAGGAACGAGCAGTACTTC. Translating it yields CSVTGQRNEQYF.

V is TRBV7-8 and J is TRBJ2-7; TRBD1 matches at 9 bases. This CDR3 is 16 amino acids long. Germline V gene lookup returns CDR1 SGHVS and CDR2 FQNEAQ. V lost 5 bases, J lost 8 bases, and 16 bases stayed unmatched. The CDR3 loop reads CASSERGTGNPVKQYF. The CDR3 nucleotides are TGTGCCAGCAGCGAACGTGGGACAGGGAACCCTGTAAAGCAGTACTTC.

This clone was seen just once. This sequence joins TRBV4-2 and TRBJ2-7, with 12 bases that match TRBD1. Per germline, CDR1 LGHNA and CDR2 YNFKEQ. V lost 5 bases, J lost 2 bases, and 4 bases stayed unmatched. The CDR3 is made up of 15 amino acids. CDR3 in DNA: TGTGCCAGCAGCGCGGGGACAGGGGGCGCCTACGAGCAGTACTTC. It is translated as CASSAGTGGAYEQYF.

The chain's CDR3 is CASSLSRQFSPLHF. Written as DNA, the CDR3 is TGTGCCAGCAGTTTATCGCGACAGTTCTCACCCCTCCACTTT. The rearrangement links TRBV27 to TRBJ1-6; possibly TRBD1 for D (5 bases). V lost 0 bases and J lost 10, with 10 bases in between. This CDR3 has 14 amino acids. Germline values: CDR1 MNHEY, CDR2 SMNVEV (reference sequence).

This chain joins TRBV27 and TRBJ1-2; 9 bases are a match to TRBD1. With 6 bases clipped from V and 5 bases from J, the junction kept 10 bases outside the gene matches. Germline assignment: CDR1 MNHEY and CDR2 SMNVEV (reference sequence). The CDR3 runs 15 residues. The CDR3 protein is CASSIGGQGTYGYTF. Here the CDR3 DNA reads TGTGCCAGCAGCATAGGGGGACAGGGAACATATGGCTACACCTTC.

The rearrangement uses TRBV4-3 and TRBJ1-4; 7 bases are a match to TRBD1. The ends lost 5 bases at V and 2 bases at J; junction bases unmatched: 5. Germline V gene lookup returns CDR1 LGHNA and CDR2 YSLEER. The CDR3 length is 15 residues. Here the CDR3 DNA reads TGCGCCAGCAGCACACACAGGGGCACTAATGAAAAACTGTTTTTT. It encodes CASSTHRGTNEKLFF.

The CDR3 nucleotides read TGTGCCAGCAGCTTGGGCCCTCCACCTAACTATGGCTACACCTTC. Its translation: CASSLGPPPNYGYTF. The chain combines TRBV11-1 with TRBJ1-2; D ambiguous. The CDR3 consists of 15 residues. V shed 3 bases and J shed 0 bases, with 11 bases lying between them. Germline V lookup: CDR1 SGHAT, CDR2 FQDESV (reference sequence).

This chain uses TRBV9 with TRBJ2-1; 8 bases match TRBD1. The CDR3 contains 15 residues. Looked up from germline, CDR1 is SGDLS and CDR2 is YYNGEE. The V and J ends lost 4 bases and 4 bases, in that order; junction bases with no gene match: 7. CDR3 protein: CASSPLQGDYNEQFF. The CDR3 DNA reads as TGTGCCAGCAGCCCTCTACAGGGGGATTACAATGAGCAGTTCTTC.

The chain employs TRBV5-4 and TRBJ2-3, with D possibly being TRBD1 (6 bases). CDR1 SGHNT and CDR2 YYREEE come from the germline V gene (reference sequence). The CDR3 runs to 17 residues. V lost 5 bases and J 6 bases, leaving 25 bases between the germline ends. CDR3 DNA sequence: TGTGCCAGCAGTCCGGGGACATTGGGATTGAGGGCGGATACGCAGTATTTT. Translated, it gives CASSPGTLGLRADTQYF.

The V call is TRBV4-3, the J call TRBJ2-7, with TRBD2 matching over 10 bases. J lost 4 bases, V lost 4 bases, and 7 bases had no gene match. From germline, CDR1 is LGHNA and CDR2 YSLEER. This CDR3 has 15 residues. This CDR3 reads CASSPRTSGYYEQYF. The CDR3 DNA follows: TGCGCCAGCAGCCCACGGACTAGCGGATATTACGAGCAGTACTTC.

This rearrangement joins TRBV5-4 to TRBJ2-1, with 14 bases identical to TRBD2. Germline V lookup: CDR1 SGHNT, CDR2 YYREEE (reference sequence). CDR3 size: 14 residues. The CDR3 reads CAHPTSGRANEQFF. The CDR3 coding sequence is TGTGCTCACCCGACTAGCGGGAGGGCGAATGAGCAGTTCTTC.

This clone has only a few counts. The chain employs TRBV9 and TRBJ1-1; D is possibly TRBD1 (5 bases). CDR1 and CDR2 (germline): SGDLS, YYNGEE. V lost 0 bases and J lost 1, with 13 bases in between. CDR3 length: 16 amino acids. The CDR3: CASSVAAVTGNTEAFF. The CDR3 DNA is TGTGCCAGCAGCGTAGCCGCCGTTACAGGGAACACTGAAGCTTTCTTT.

The chain combines TRBV28 with TRBJ1-2; a weak D match, TRBD1 (5 bases). Deletions cut 7 bases from V and 0 bases from J, with 9 bases between. CDR1 is MDHEN, CDR2 SYDVKM, per germline. This CDR3 contains 13 residues. The CDR3 DNA follows: TGTGCCAGCATCCAGACAGCTAACTATGGCTACACCTTC. It codes for CASIQTANYGYTF.

CDR3 nucleotides: TGCAGCGTTGATTATGGTGGGAGCGGGGATACGCAGTATTTT. It is translated as CSVDYGGSGDTQYF. The rearrangement uses TRBV29-1 and TRBJ2-3, with D tentatively TRBD2 (6 bases). V gave up 3 bases and J gave up 6 bases, with 16 bases separating them. The length of the CDR3 is 14 residues. The germline CDR1 and CDR2 sequences are SQVTM and ANQGSEA.

V gene TRBV20-1 combines with J gene TRBJ2-1, with D possibly matching TRBD2 (5 bases). Germline loops: CDR1 DFQATT, CDR2 SNEGSKA (reference sequence). CDR3 size: 10 residues. CDR3 DNA: TGCAGCGGGGTGGGCAATGAGCAGTTCTTC. Its protein product is CSGVGNEQFF.

The chain is built from TRBV30 and TRBJ1-2; D unresolved. The CDR3 loop spans 13 amino acids. CDR1 is GTSNPN, CDR2 SVGIG, per germline (reference sequence). V lost 0 bases to trimming and J lost 6 bases, with 11 bases between them. The CDR3 here is CAWSVMGRDGYTF. The CDR3 DNA follows: TGTGCCTGGAGTGTAATGGGGAGGGATGGCTACACCTTC.

The chain uses TRBV19 and TRBJ2-3, with 9 bases that match TRBD2. This CDR3 has 16 residues. Trimming took 7 bases from V and 2 from J; bases not matched to a gene: 10. Germline V gene sequence: CDR1 LNHDA, CDR2 SQIVND (reference sequence). The CDR3 protein is CASTKLAGADTDTQYF. CDR3 sequence (DNA): TGTGCCAGTACTAAACTAGCGGGCGCGGACACAGATACGCAGTATTTT.

The J gene is TRBJ1-4, the V gene TRBV2; TRBD1 is a possible D gene (5 bases). Germline V gene lookup returns CDR1 SNHLY and CDR2 FYNNEI. The V end lost 8 bases, the J end lost 8 bases, and 21 bases lay between the germline ends. The CDR3 sequence is 15 residues long. CDR3 residues: CASGQDGGRDEKLFF. In nucleotides, the CDR3 is TGTGCCAGCGGCCAGGATGGCGGGAGGGACGAAAAACTGTTTTTT.

The V and J genes are TRBV5-1 and TRBJ1-1; 8 bases agree with TRBD1. Germline CDR1 SGHRS, CDR2 YFSETQ. After removal of 7 bases from V and 1 base from J, the junction contained 0 bases not matched to a gene. The CDR3 consists of 12 residues. The CDR3 DNA reads TGCGCCAGCGGGACAGGGAACACTGAAGCTTTCTTT. Residues: CASGTGNTEAFF.